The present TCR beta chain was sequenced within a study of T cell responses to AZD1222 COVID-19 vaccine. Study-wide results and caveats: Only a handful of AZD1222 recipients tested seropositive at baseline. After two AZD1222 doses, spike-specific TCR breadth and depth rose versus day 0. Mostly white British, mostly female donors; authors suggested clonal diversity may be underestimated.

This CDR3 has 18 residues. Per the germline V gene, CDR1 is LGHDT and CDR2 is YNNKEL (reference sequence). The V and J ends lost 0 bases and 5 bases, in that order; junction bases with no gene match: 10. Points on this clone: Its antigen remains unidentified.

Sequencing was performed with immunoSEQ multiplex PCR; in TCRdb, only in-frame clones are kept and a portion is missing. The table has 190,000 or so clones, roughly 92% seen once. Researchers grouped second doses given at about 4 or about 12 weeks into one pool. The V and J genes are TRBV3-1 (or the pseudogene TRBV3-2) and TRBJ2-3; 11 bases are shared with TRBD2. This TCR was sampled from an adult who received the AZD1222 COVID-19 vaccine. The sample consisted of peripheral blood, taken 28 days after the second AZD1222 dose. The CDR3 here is CASSQDKVAGGVRDTQYF. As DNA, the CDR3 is TGTGCCAGCAGCCAAGATAAGGTAGCGGGGGGGGTCCGAGATACGCAGTATTTT.